This T cell receptor beta chain appears in the sequencing data of a study of radiotherapy plus CTLA-4 blockade in lung cancer. On this clone itself: What it binds is unknown.

V was pared by 1 base and J by 6 bases, with 9 bases between. Germline V lookup: CDR1 SGHVS, CDR2 FNYEAQ. The CDR3 is 13 residues long. Measured with immunoSEQ multiplex PCR; TCRdb has only the in-frame clones, and not every one. The profile shows 65,000 to 95,000 clones, more than 75% of them singletons. Focal radiation plus CTLA-4 blockade with ipilimumab was given to patients with chemo-refractory metastatic non-small-cell lung cancer. Overall study results and limits: The authors reported that early blood T cell clone dynamics, with interferon-beta, best predicted response. Clones derived from tumor TCRs expanded in blood after radiotherapy plus ipilimumab.

The chain couples TRBV7-6 to TRBJ1-1; D ambiguous. The origin of this receptor is a human donor with non-small cell lung cancer who had stable disease on radiotherapy plus ipilimumab. The sample was peripheral blood, taken from a patient treated with radiotherapy plus ipilimumab. CDR3 in DNA: TGTGCCAGCAGCTTAGTGCCCGTTTCTGAAGCTTTCTTT. Its translation: CASSLVPVSEAFF.